This entry lists 17 T cell receptor beta chains sequenced from one sample in a study of shared clonotypes between healthy human individuals. Profiled with immunoSEQ multiplex PCR; TCRdb holds only in-frame clones, not every one. Of some 2.1 million clones in the sample, roughly 93% were seen once. Terminally differentiated effector memory CD45RA+ cells were excluded from the naive CD8 cells, which were CD45RO-negative and positively selected for CCR7. The source material was naive CD8+ T cells from PBMCs. The receptors were gathered from a young man in good health. Some clones in this sample may be carry-over from other donors' samples.

CDR3 in amino acids: CASSIFGQGETQYF. The DNA for the CDR3 is TGTGCCAGTAGTATTTTTGGACAGGGTGAGACCCAGTACTTC. The chain uses TRBV19 and TRBJ2-5; TRBD1 matches 8 bases. CDR3 length: 14 amino acids. The J segment lost 5 bases and the V segment lost 3 bases, leaving 5 bases of the junction unmatched. Germline CDR1 and CDR2: LNHDA and SQIVND (reference sequence).

This chain links TRBV9 with TRBJ2-5; no clear D gene. This CDR3 is 16 amino acids long. The germline gives CDR1 SGDLS, CDR2 YYNGEE. Trimming stripped 3 bases from V and 3 bases from J, with 18 bases between. The CDR3 spells CASSASPLGWEETQYF. The CDR3 DNA reads TGTGCCAGCAGCGCCTCCCCGTTGGGATGGGAAGAGACCCAGTACTTC.

The genes are TRBV6-5 and TRBJ2-2; D ambiguous. This CDR3 has 12 amino acids. Germline assignment: CDR1 MNHEY and CDR2 SVGAGI. V was trimmed by 4 bases and J by 5 bases, leaving 5 bases between them. The CDR3 reads CASSFSTGELFF. The CDR3 DNA is TGTGCCAGCAGTTTTTCAACCGGGGAGCTGTTTTTT.

The genes are TRBV5-1 and TRBJ2-2; the D gene is possibly TRBD2 (6 bases). V shed 3 bases and J shed 7 bases, with 7 bases lying between them. This CDR3 comprises 12 residues. Germline V CDR1 and CDR2: SGHRS, YFSETQ. CDR3: CASSWRVGELFF. CDR3 coding DNA: TGCGCCAGCAGCTGGAGGGTCGGGGAGCTGTTTTTT. Variable domain in full (rest from reference TRBV5-1 and TRBJ2-2): KAGVTQTPRYLIKTRGQQVTLSCSPISGHRSVSWYQQTPGQGLQFLFEYFSETQRNKGNFPGRFSGRQFSNSRSEMNVSTLELGDSALYLCASSWRVGELFFGEGSRLTVL.

The CDR3 is CASSALAGYNEQFF. The CDR3 DNA reads as TGTGCCAGCAGTGCCCTAGCGGGTTACAATGAGCAGTTCTTC. The chain couples TRBV27 to TRBJ2-1; the match to TRBD2 covers 8 bases. Losses at the gene ends were 5 bases for V and 4 bases for J; bases not matched to a gene: 4. CDR1 and CDR2 (germline): MNHEY, SMNVEV (reference sequence). The CDR3 runs 14 residues.

The chain recombines TRBV6-1 with TRBJ2-1, with a weak D call TRBD2 (5 bases). V lost 3 bases and J lost 4, with 10 bases in between. Germline lookup yields CDR1 MNHNS and CDR2 SASEGT. The CDR3 is made up of 14 amino acids. CDR3 sequence reads: CASSDLGVYNEQFF. The CDR3 DNA follows: TGTGCCAGCAGTGATCTCGGGGTTTACAATGAGCAGTTCTTC.

The chain employs TRBV5-6 and TRBJ2-7; D is perhaps TRBD2 (5 bases). Trimming pared 1 base from V and 0 bases from J, leaving 11 bases between. From germline, CDR1 is SGHDT and CDR2 YYEEEE. This CDR3 is 15 amino acids long. CDR3 amino acids: CASSLSPGSSYEQYF. Written as DNA, the CDR3 is TGTGCCAGCAGCTTGTCGCCGGGGAGCTCCTACGAGCAGTACTTC.

This CDR3 reads CASSVVEGGEQYF. CDR3 DNA: TGTGCCAGCAGCGTAGTAGAAGGGGGCGAGCAGTACTTC. The chain couples TRBV9 to TRBJ2-7; TRBD1 is a possible D gene (6 bases). V shed 0 bases and J shed 6 bases, with 10 bases lying between them. This CDR3 region has 13 residues. Per germline, CDR1 SGDLS and CDR2 YYNGEE.

CDR3 residues: CASSLVAGGGEQFF. The CDR3 bases are TGTGCCAGCAGCTTGGTAGCGGGAGGAGGGGAGCAGTTCTTC. The rearrangement uses TRBV11-1 and TRBJ2-1; 10 bases fit TRBD2. J gave up 10 bases and V 3 bases, and 6 bases lay outside the gene matches. The CDR3 runs to 14 residues. The germline CDR1 and CDR2 sequences are SGHAT and FQDESV (reference sequence).

V gene TRBV2 combines with J gene TRBJ2-1; maybe TRBD2 (5 bases). Trimming shortened V by 0 bases and J by 3 bases, and 15 bases separated the two germline ends. CDR3 length: 17 residues. Per the germline V gene, CDR1 is SNHLY and CDR2 is FYNNEI. The CDR3 DNA follows: TGTGCCAGCAGTGAAGCCGTCGCGCGGGTTCGCTACAATGAGCAGTTCTTC. Residues: CASSEAVARVRYNEQFF.

The rearrangement links TRBV27 to TRBJ1-1; D gene ambiguous. V was shortened by 5 bases and J by 2 bases, with 12 bases between the two germline ends. This CDR3 comprises 14 residues. CDR1 is MNHEY, CDR2 SMNVEV, per germline (reference sequence). The CDR3 reads CASSPLDINTEAFF. Written as DNA, the CDR3 is TGTGCCAGCAGTCCCCTAGACATTAACACTGAAGCTTTCTTT.

The chain recombines TRBV7-9 with TRBJ1-4; no clear D. The CDR3 consists of 14 residues. Germline V gene data show CDR1 as SEHNR and CDR2 as FQNEAQ (reference sequence). V lost 2 bases and J lost 7, with 11 bases in between. DNA of the CDR3: TGTGCCAGCAGCTTAATCGGTTTAGGTGAAAAACTGTTTTTT. Translation: CASSLIGLGEKLFF. The entire variable domain, with the rest obtained from reference TRBV7-9 and TRBJ1-4, is as follows: DTGVSQNPRHKITKRGQNVTFRCDPISEHNRLYWYRQTLGQGPEFLTYFQNEAQLEKSRLLSDRFSAERPKGSFSTLEIQRTEQGDSAMYLCASSLIGLGEKLFFGSGTQLSVL.

The J gene is TRBJ2-3, the V gene TRBV11-2, with a possible D match to TRBD2 (7 bases). The CDR3 sequence is 15 residues long. Trimming shortened V by 1 base and J by 6 bases, and 14 bases separated the two germline ends. CDR1 is SGHAT, CDR2 FQNNGV, per germline. The CDR3 DNA is TGTGCCAGCAGCTTAGGACCGACGGGGGGCGATACGCAGTATTTT. Encoded protein: CASSLGPTGGDTQYF.

For this clone: The same CDR3 also results from other DNA sequences found in this sample. The chain employs TRBV7-9 and TRBJ1-4, with D possibly being TRBD1 (6 bases). Trimming shortened V by 5 bases and J by 8 bases, and 9 bases separated the two germline ends. The CDR3 runs 12 residues. Germline CDR1 is SEHNR and CDR2 is FQNEAQ (reference sequence). The CDR3 reads CASSPGGEKLFF. CDR3 nucleotide sequence: TGTGCCAGCAGCCCTGGGGGCGAAAAACTGTTTTTT.

This clone was seen a single time. The chain couples TRBV27 to TRBJ2-3, with TRBD1 matching 9 bases. This CDR3 comprises 18 residues. With V trimmed by 2 bases and J by 8 bases, 17 bases remained unmatched. The V gene's germline CDR1 is MNHEY and CDR2 SMNVEV (reference sequence). The CDR3 coding sequence is TGTGCCAGCAGTTTAAGGGACAGGGACGGACAGAGGCTTGGTACGCAGTATTTT. This sequence encodes CASSLRDRDGQRLGTQYF.

This rearrangement joins TRBV5-6 to TRBJ2-7; TRBD1 might be the D (7 bases). Germline CDR1 SGHDT, CDR2 YYEEEE. This CDR3 contains 16 residues. V was trimmed by 4 bases and J by 4 bases, leaving 21 bases between them. The CDR3 coding sequence is TGTGCCAGCAGCGCGGGACAGCCCTATATCAGTTACGAGCAGTACTTC. Translated, it gives CASSAGQPYISYEQYF.

This clone appeared once. The chain couples TRBV19 to TRBJ1-2, with TRBD1 as a possible D gene (6 bases). CDR1 and CDR2 (germline): LNHDA, SQIVND (reference sequence). Trimming left V 6 bases short and J 6 bases short, with 14 bases between. The CDR3 spans 13 residues. The CDR3 reads CASREGGGDGYTF. In DNA, the CDR3 is TGTGCCAGTAGGGAGGGGGGAGGAGATGGCTACACCTTC.